Here is one T cell receptor (beta chain) with its context. No cognate antigen has been identified for it. No much larger clonotype is one base removed from it; base qualities were not supplied. Repertoires were sampled repeatedly over the course of chemoradiotherapy, so clonal expansion could be followed in the tumor microenvironment. The sample originates from a study of chemoradiotherapy in HPV16-positive cancers (dated by TCRdb to between 2020 and 2023). Study-wide context: Functional T-cell assays on cells from two HPV16-positive patients defined candidate HPV-specific T-cell clones and common TCR motifs. Whether T-cell immunity against the HPV oncoproteins E6 and E7 changes during chemoradiotherapy and whether survival is affected by this immunity were examined in the study. The candidate HPV-specific TCRs and motifs were subsequently tracked in TCR repertoires obtained from fewer than 95 patients with HPV-related cancers. Beyond this particular receptor, the publication reports: In HPV16-positive patients, expansion of HPV-responsive T cells during chemoradiotherapy was associated with improved recurrence-free survival. Expansion of candidate HPV-specific clones and E7-related TCR motifs was observed in the tumor microenvironment during treatment, whereas no such expansion was observed for non-HPV-specific T cells. The functional definition of HPV-specific T cells was derived from only a couple of HPV16-positive patients, and the survival association was reported for HPV16-positive patients.

The receptor library was made with the immunoSEQ multiplex PCR assay. TCRdb retrieved this table from immuneACCESS and kept in-frame rearrangements only. Not all clones are present; in checked studies, unresolved V genes account for under half, and no reason is known for the remainder. The sample table holds thousands of clones, of which around 96% were seen once. The leading ten clones occupy 2% to 2.5% of the sample. In the germline V gene, CDR1 corresponds to LGHNA and CDR2 to YNFKEQ. Ends trimmed: V by 2 bases, J by 8 bases; bases unmatched to a gene: 9. Including the terminal cysteine and phenylalanine, the CDR3 comprises 17 residues. The only DNA kept is the CDR3, 51 bases in frame from the first base.

The sequence came from a human donor with HPV-associated anogenital cancer. The chain is encoded by TRBV4-2 joined to TRBJ2-1, with 13 middle bases fitting TRBD2. Sample collection occurred from a patient who underwent chemoradiotherapy. The nucleotide sequence reads TGTGCCAGCAGCCAAACTAGCGGGGGGGCGATATCAGATGAGCAGTTCTTC. Its protein is CASSQTSGGAISDEQFF.